Listed below are T cell receptor beta chains from one sample, sequenced in a study of blood T cells in healthy people across ages. Each CDR3 protein gets one entry after TCRdb re-called the 5' RACE reads with MiXCR. The table includes 800,000 to 950,000 distinct CDR3 sequences, around 29% detected once. This same sample was also taken into another study, of T cells of mothers and their children.

Sequencing used blood. Every receptor here comes from a woman in her thirties or forties in good health. The CDR3 runs from the conserved cysteine through the conserved F or W. A D gene is named only where the DNA matches it firmly. A clone size is listed for some rows: how often the clone was seen (once, few, many), or a class if it is expanded.

D | J | size | V | CDR3 | DNA
NA | TRBJ1-2 | NA | TRBV25-1 | CASSVAKEPYGYTF | TGTGCCAGCAGTGTGGCAAAAGAGCCCTATGGCTACACCTTC
TRBD1 | TRBJ1-1 | NA | TRBV20-1 | CSARVPGQGSGTEAFF | TGCAGTGCTAGAGTCCCGGGACAGGGGTCGGGCACTGAAGCTTTCTTT
NA | TRBJ2-5 | once | TRBV12-3/TRBV12-4 | CASRQQGGETQYF | TGTGCCAGCAGACAGCAGGGAGGAGAGACCCAGTACTTC
NA | TRBJ1-2 | NA | TRBV20-1 | CSAPDGLYGYTF | TGCAGTGCTCCAGACGGACTCTATGGCTACACCTTC
NA | TRBJ1-2 | NA | TRBV2 | CASSTVGEYGYTF | TGTGCCAGTTCGACAGTTGGAGAATATGGCTACACCTTC
TRBD2 | TRBJ2-3 | NA | TRBV12-3/TRBV12-4 | CASRSSGSTDMQYF | TGTGCCAGCAGATCCAGCGGGAGCACAGATATGCAATATTTT
NA | TRBJ2-2 | NA | TRBV5-8 | CASSLLSRSTGELFF | TGTGCCAGCAGCTTGTTATCCAGGAGCACCGGGGAGCTGTTTTTT
NA | TRBJ1-1 | few | TRBV29-1 | CSGHDRGNTEAFF | TGCAGCGGCCACGACAGAGGGAACACTGAAGCTTTCTTT
NA | TRBJ2-2 | few | TRBV7-3 | CASSPAPRAGELFF | TGTGCCAGCAGCCCCGCTCCGCGGGCCGGGGAGCTGTTTTTT
TRBD2 | TRBJ2-5 | many | TRBV5-6 | CASSLVRGDVQETQYF | TGTGCCAGCAGCTTGGTTCGGGGGGATGTCCAAGAGACCCAGTACTTC
NA | TRBJ2-1 | NA | TRBV5-5 | CASSLVAGQNEQFF | TGTGCCAGCAGCTTGGTGGCAGGGCAGAATGAGCAGTTCTTC
NA | TRBJ2-7 | many | TRBV7-9 | CASTLHDLAAGGYEQYF | TGTGCCAGCACCCTGCACGATCTAGCAGCCGGCGGCTACGAGCAGTACTTC
NA | TRBJ1-1 | NA | TRBV7-2 | CASSLSSGVNTEAFF | TGTGCCAGCAGCTTATCCTCGGGGGTGAACACTGAAGCTTTCTTT
TRBD2 | TRBJ2-1 | NA | TRBV3-1 | CASSQASSGISEQFF | TGTGCCAGCAGCCAAGCCTCTAGCGGGATCAGTGAGCAGTTCTTC
TRBD1 | TRBJ1-5 | NA | TRBV7-2 | CASSLAGQGGNQPQHF | TGTGCCAGCAGCTTAGCGGGACAGGGAGGCAATCAGCCCCAGCATTTT
NA | TRBJ2-1 | NA | TRBV7-3 | CATSPIQGEEQFF | TGTGCCACCAGCCCTATCCAGGGTGAGGAGCAGTTCTTC
TRBD1 | TRBJ2-3 | many | TRBV29-1 | CSVVRRGTGERDTQYF | TGCAGCGTTGTCCGTCGGGGGACAGGGGAAAGAGATACGCAGTATTTT
NA | TRBJ1-1 | many | TRBV7-6 | CASSLGEGMNTEAFF | TGTGCCAGCAGCTTAGGTGAGGGGATGAACACTGAAGCTTTCTTT
NA | TRBJ2-7 | many | TRBV10-3 | CAISAAGRIKAHEQYF | TGTGCCATCAGTGCAGCCGGGAGAATAAAAGCGCACGAGCAGTACTTC
NA | TRBJ2-5 | many | TRBV20-1 | CSARGGDPQETQYF | TGCAGTGCTAGAGGCGGGGACCCCCAAGAGACCCAGTACTTC
TRBD1 | TRBJ2-1 | few | TRBV4-2 | CASSHPDRGGLVEQFF | TGTGCCAGCAGCCACCCGGACAGGGGGGGCCTCGTCGAGCAGTTCTTC
TRBD1 | TRBJ2-1 | few | TRBV14 | CASSQDTGTGFYNEQFF | TGTGCCAGCAGCCAAGATACCGGGACAGGTTTCTACAATGAGCAGTTCTTC
NA | TRBJ1-4 | NA | TRBV28 | CASSFLEAATNEKLFF | TGTGCCAGCAGTTTCTTAGAGGCTGCAACTAATGAAAAACTGTTTTTT
TRBD2 | TRBJ2-3 | NA | TRBV7-8 | CASSSHLAGGRTDTQYF | TGTGCCAGCAGCTCGCATTTAGCGGGGGGGCGCACAGATACGCAGTATTTT
NA | TRBJ2-1 | NA | TRBV12-3/TRBV12-4 | CASSLRPNEQFF | TGTGCCAGCAGTTTACGTCCGAATGAGCAGTTCTTC
NA | TRBJ2-7 | many | TRBV28 | CASSGSITRYEQYF | TGTGCCAGTTCAGGGTCAATCACCCGGTACGAGCAGTACTTC
TRBD2 | TRBJ2-5 | NA | TRBV7-9 | CASSPSGSGGGETQYF | TGTGCCAGCAGCCCCTCGGGTAGCGGGGGCGGAGAGACCCAGTACTTC
NA | TRBJ2-1 | NA | TRBV20-1 | CSVGQPNSYNEQFF | TGCAGTGTCGGCCAGCCCAACTCCTACAATGAGCAGTTCTTC
TRBD2 | TRBJ2-4 | NA | TRBV6-6 | CASKSGGSNEQYF | TGTGCCAGCAAGAGCGGGGGAAGCAATGAGCAGTACTTC
NA | TRBJ2-2 | NA | TRBV3-1 | CASSQVKGCGELFF | TGTGCCAGCAGCCAAGTCAAGGGTTGCGGGGAGCTGTTTTTT
NA | TRBJ1-4 | few | TRBV6-2/TRBV6-3 | CASSHFTATNEKLFF | TGTGCCAGCAGTCACTTCACGGCAACTAATGAAAAACTGTTTTTT
NA | TRBJ2-7 | NA | TRBV12-3/TRBV12-4 | CASRYQGNEQYF | TGTGCCAGCAGATATCAGGGTAACGAGCAGTACTTC
NA | TRBJ1-2 | once | TRBV6-2/TRBV6-3 | CASSLSGWNYGYTF | TGTGCCAGCTCCCTTTCAGGGTGGAACTATGGCTACACCTTC
TRBD1 | TRBJ2-5 | many | TRBV25-1 | CASSEAGGRQTQYF | TGTGCCAGCAGTGAGGCAGGGGGTCGGCAGACCCAGTACTTC
NA | TRBJ1-5 | NA | TRBV2 | CASSEGTEYSNQPQHF | TGTGCCAGCAGCGAGGGAACAGAGTATAGCAATCAGCCCCAGCATTTT
NA | TRBJ1-6 | NA | TRBV12-3/TRBV12-4 | CASSLSLYSPLHF | TGTGCCAGCAGTCTATCTTTGTATTCACCCCTCCACTTT
NA | TRBJ2-3 | few | TRBV27 | CASSLRRPLFSTDTQYF | TGTGCCAGCAGTTTGAGACGACCTCTCTTTAGCACAGATACGCAGTATTTT
TRBD1 | TRBJ2-7 | few | TRBV9 | CASSVAGTGGADEQYF | TGTGCCAGCAGCGTAGCTGGAACAGGGGGCGCGGACGAGCAGTACTTC
TRBD1 | TRBJ2-5 | NA | TRBV20-1 | CSVRRPQGARETQYF | TGCAGTGTTCGGCGACCACAGGGGGCTCGGGAGACCCAGTACTTC
NA | TRBJ2-7 | many | TRBV29-1 | CSVERLSSSGVASYEQYF | TGCAGCGTTGAACGGTTGTCTTCTTCGGGGGTGGCTAGCTACGAGCAGTACTTC
NA | TRBJ1-5 | NA | TRBV20-1 | CSAATPWGSNQPQHF | TGCAGTGCTGCGACCCCCTGGGGAAGCAATCAGCCCCAGCATTTT
NA | TRBJ2-1 | NA | TRBV29-1 | CSGSQGDNEQFF | TGCAGCGGATCCCAGGGTGACAATGAGCAGTTCTTC
NA | TRBJ1-5 | NA | TRBV7-2 | CASSPMGQGDQPQHF | TGTGCCAGCAGCCCGATGGGCCAGGGTGATCAGCCCCAGCATTTT
NA | TRBJ1-4 | few | TRBV27 | CASSLAGPLNEKLFF | TGTGCCAGCAGTTTAGCGGGACCCCTAAATGAAAAACTGTTTTTT
TRBD1 | TRBJ2-1 | few | TRBV28 | CASSLLRQGNEQFF | TGTGCCAGCAGTTTATTGCGACAGGGCAATGAGCAGTTCTTC
TRBD1 | TRBJ2-5 | NA | TRBV5-1 | CASNFPGQGETQYF | TGCGCCAGCAACTTCCCAGGACAGGGAGAGACCCAGTACTTC
TRBD2 | TRBJ2-7 | NA | TRBV7-2 | CASSLTGGPYNEQYF | TGTGCCAGCAGCCTAACGGGGGGGCCATACAATGAGCAGTACTTC
TRBD1 | TRBJ2-5 | NA | TRBV15 | CATSGGQENEQYF | TGTGCCACCAGCGGGGGACAGGAGAATGAGCAGTACTTC
TRBD1 | TRBJ1-2 | many | TRBV20-1 | CSARSDRGSHGYTF | TGCAGTGCTAGGAGTGACAGGGGAAGTCATGGCTACACCTTC
TRBD1 | TRBJ2-5 | many | TRBV18 | CASSQGQQAVETQYF | TGTGCCAGCTCCCAGGGACAGCAGGCAGTGGAGACCCAGTACTTC
NA | TRBJ2-5 | many | TRBV24-1 | CATSDEETQYF | TGTGCCACCAGTGATGAAGAGACCCAGTACTTC
NA | TRBJ2-1 | NA | TRBV4-1 | CASSHTSFGNEQFF | TGCGCCAGCAGCCACACTAGCTTCGGCAATGAGCAGTTCTTC
TRBD1 | TRBJ2-3 | many | TRBV5-1 | CASSSGGIGTDTQYF | TGCGCCAGCAGCTCAGGGGGTATTGGGACAGATACGCAGTATTTT
NA | TRBJ1-4 | NA | TRBV7-2 | CASSLAQGRGNEKLFF | TGTGCCAGCAGCTTAGCGCAGGGGAGGGGTAATGAAAAACTGTTTTTT
TRBD2 | TRBJ2-1 | few | TRBV7-2 | CASSSAGTSGSGEQFF | TGTGCCAGCAGCTCCGCCGGGACTAGCGGCTCCGGTGAGCAGTTCTTC